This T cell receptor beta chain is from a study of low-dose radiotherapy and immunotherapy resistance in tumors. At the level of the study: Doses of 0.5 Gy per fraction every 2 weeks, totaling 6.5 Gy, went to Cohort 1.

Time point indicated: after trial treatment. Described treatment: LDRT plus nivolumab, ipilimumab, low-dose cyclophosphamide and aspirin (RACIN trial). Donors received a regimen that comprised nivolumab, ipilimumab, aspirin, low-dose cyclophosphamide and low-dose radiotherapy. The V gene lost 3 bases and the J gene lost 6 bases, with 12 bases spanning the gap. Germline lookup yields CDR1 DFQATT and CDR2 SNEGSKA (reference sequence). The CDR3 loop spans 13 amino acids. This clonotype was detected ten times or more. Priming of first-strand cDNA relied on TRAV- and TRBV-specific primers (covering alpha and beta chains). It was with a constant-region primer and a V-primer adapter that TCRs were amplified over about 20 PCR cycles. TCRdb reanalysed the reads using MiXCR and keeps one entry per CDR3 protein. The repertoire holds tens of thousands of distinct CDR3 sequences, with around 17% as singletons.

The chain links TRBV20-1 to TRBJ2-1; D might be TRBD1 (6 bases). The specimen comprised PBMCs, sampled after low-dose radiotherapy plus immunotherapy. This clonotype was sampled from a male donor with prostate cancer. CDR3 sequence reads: CSASYRASNEQFF. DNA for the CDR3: TGCAGTGCTAGTTACAGGGCTTCCAATGAGCAGTTCTTC.